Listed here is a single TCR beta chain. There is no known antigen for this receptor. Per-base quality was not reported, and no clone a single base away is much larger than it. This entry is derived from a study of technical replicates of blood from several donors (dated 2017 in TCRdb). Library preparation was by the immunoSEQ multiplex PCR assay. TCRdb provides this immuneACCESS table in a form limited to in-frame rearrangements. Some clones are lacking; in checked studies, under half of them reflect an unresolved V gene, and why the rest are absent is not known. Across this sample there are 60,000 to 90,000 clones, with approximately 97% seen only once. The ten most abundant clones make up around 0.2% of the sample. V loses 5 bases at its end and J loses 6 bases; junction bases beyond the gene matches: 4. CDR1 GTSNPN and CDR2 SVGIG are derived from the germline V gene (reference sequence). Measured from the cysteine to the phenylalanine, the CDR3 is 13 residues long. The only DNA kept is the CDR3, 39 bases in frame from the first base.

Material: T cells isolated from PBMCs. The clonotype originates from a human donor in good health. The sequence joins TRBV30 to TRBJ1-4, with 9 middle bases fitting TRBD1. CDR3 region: CAWQRDRDEKLFF. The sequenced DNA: TGTGCCTGGCAACGGGACAGGGATGAAAAACTGTTTTTT.